This TCR beta chain was profiled in a study of tumor-infiltrating lymphocytes in primary liver carcinoma. Co-extraction yielded RNA and DNA from 20-30 mg of unsorted bulk tissue. For this clonotype: Its target is not known.

Study-wide points: It was in tumors, not blood, that the top-250-clone fraction was significantly higher (p = 0.039).

From 500 ng total RNA, TCR beta cDNA was generated with a primer in the constant region. Each TCR beta library was derived from three nested multiplex PCR rounds that employed slightly modified ARM-PCR. Investigators reported that the first two PCR rounds, at 9 to 11 cycles each, used TRBV1-TRBV30 forward primers with a C-beta reverse primer. MiXCR, applied by TCRdb to the multiplex PCR reads, yields one record per CDR3 protein. The sample yields around 100,000 distinct CDR3 sequences, around 63% seen once. In germline, CDR1 is DFQATT, CDR2 SNEGSKA (reference sequence). J lost 5 bases, V lost 3 bases, and 7 bases had no gene match. The length of the CDR3 is 14 residues.

The chain links TRBV20-1 to TRBJ2-5, with 9 bases identical to TRBD2. The sample taken for sequencing was liver tumor tissue from sampling region 5. As to subset: tumor region T5, tumor centre. This sequence originates from a woman aged 60-70 years with primary liver carcinoma and hepatitis B virus infection. CDR3 nucleotide sequence: TGCAGTGCTAGGACTAGCGGTCGAGCGGAGACCCAGTACTTC. Protein product: CSARTSGRAETQYF.